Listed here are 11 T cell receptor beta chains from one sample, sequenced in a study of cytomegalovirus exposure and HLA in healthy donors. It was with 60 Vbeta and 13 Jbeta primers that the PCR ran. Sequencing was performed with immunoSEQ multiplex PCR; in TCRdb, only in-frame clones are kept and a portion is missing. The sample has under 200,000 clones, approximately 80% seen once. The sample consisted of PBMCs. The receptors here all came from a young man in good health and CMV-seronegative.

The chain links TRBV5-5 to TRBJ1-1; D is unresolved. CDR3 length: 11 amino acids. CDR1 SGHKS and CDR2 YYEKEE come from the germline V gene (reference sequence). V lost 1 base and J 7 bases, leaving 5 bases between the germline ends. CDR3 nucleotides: TGTGCCAGCAGCTTGCTAAGTGAAGCTTTCTTT. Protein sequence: CASSLLSEAFF.

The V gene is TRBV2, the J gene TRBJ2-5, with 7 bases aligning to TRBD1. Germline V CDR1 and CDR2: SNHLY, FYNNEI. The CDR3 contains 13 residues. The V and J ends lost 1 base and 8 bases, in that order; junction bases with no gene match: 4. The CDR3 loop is CASSEGDSQTQYF. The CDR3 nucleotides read TGTGCCAGCAGTGAAGGGGACAGTCAAACCCAGTACTTC.

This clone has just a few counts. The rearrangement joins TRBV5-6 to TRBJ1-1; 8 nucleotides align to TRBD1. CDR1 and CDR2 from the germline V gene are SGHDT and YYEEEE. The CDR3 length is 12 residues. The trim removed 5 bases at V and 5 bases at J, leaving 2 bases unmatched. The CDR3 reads CASRGQGTEAFF. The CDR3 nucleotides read TGTGCCAGCAGAGGACAGGGTACTGAAGCTTTCTTT.

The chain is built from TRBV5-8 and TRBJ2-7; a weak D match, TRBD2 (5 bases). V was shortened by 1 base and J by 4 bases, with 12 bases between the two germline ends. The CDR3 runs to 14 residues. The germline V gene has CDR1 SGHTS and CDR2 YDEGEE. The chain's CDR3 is CASSLFSRGYEQYF. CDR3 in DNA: TGTGCCAGCAGCTTGTTTAGCCGGGGATACGAGCAGTACTTC.

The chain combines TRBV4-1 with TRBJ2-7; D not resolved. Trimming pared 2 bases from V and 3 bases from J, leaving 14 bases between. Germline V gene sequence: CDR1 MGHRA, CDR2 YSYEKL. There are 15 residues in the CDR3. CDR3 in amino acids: CASSQHISADYEQYF. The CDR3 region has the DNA TGCGCCAGCAGCCAACATATTTCGGCGGACTACGAGCAGTACTTC.

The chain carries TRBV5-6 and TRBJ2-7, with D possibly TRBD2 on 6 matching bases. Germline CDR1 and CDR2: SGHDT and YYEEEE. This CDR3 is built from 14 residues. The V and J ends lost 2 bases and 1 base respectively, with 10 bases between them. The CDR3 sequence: CASSFPSGSYEQYF. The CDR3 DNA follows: TGTGCCAGCAGCTTCCCGAGCGGGTCCTACGAGCAGTACTTC. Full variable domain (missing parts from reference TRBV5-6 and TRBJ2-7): DAGVTQSPTHLIKTRGQQVTLRCSPKSGHDTVSWYQQALGQGPQFIFQYYEEEERQRGNFPDRFSGHQFPNYSSELNVNALLLGDSALYLCASSFPSGSYEQYFGPGTRLTVT.

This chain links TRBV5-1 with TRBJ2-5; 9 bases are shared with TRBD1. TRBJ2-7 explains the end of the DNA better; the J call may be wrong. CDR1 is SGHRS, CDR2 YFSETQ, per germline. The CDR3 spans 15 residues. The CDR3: CASSTGGTALYEQYF. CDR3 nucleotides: TGCGCCAGCAGCACAGGGGGCACAGCCCTATACGAGCAGTACTTC.

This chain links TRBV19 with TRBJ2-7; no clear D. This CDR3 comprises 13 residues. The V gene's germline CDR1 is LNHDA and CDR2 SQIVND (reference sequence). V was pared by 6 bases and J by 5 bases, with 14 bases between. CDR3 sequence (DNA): TGTGCCAGTAGCGGGTGGCAGCTCCACGAGCAGTACTTC. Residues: CASSGWQLHEQYF. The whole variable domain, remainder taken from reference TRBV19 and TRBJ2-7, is DGGITQSPKYLFRKEGQNVTLSCEQNLNHDAMYWYRQDPGQGLRLIYYSQIVNDFQKGDIAEGYSVSREKKESFPLTVTSAQKNPTAFYLCASSGWQLHEQYFGPGTRLTVT.

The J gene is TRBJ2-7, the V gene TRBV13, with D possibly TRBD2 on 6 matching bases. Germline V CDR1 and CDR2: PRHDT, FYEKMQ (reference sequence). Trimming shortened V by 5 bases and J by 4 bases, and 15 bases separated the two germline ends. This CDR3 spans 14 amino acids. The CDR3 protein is CASSPRLDRYEQYF. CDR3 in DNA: TGTGCCAGCAGCCCTCGACTAGATAGGTACGAGCAGTACTTC.

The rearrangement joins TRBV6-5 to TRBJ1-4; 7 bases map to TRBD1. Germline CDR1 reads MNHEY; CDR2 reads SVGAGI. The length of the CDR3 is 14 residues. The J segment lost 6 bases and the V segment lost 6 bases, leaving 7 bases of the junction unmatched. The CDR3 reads CASSPGTVHEKLFF. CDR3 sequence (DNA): TGTGCCAGCAGCCCCGGGACAGTCCATGAAAAACTGTTTTTT.

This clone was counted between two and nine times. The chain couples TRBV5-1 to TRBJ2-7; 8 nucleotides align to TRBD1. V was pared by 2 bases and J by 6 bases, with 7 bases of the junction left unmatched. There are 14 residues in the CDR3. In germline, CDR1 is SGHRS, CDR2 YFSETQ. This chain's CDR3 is CASSFQGQGSEQYF. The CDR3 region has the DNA TGCGCCAGCAGCTTTCAAGGACAGGGAAGCGAGCAGTACTTC.